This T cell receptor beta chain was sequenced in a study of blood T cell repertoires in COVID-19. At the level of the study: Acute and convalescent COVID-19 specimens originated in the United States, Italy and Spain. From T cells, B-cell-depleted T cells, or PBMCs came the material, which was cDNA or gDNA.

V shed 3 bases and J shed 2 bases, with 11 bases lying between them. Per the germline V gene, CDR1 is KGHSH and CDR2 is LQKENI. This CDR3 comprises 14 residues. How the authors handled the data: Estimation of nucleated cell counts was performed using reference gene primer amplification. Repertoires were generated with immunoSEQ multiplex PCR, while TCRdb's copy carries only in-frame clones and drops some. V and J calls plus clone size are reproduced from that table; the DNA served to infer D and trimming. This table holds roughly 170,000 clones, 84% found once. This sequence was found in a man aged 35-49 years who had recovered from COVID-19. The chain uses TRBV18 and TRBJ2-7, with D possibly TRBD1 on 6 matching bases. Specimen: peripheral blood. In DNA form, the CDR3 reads TGTGCCAGCTCACCCTCCCAGGGGACCTACGAGCAGTACTTC. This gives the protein CASSPSQGTYEQYF. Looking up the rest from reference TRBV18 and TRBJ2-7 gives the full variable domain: NAGVMQNPRHLVRRRGQEARLRCSPMKGHSHVYWYRQLPEEGLKFMVYLQKENIIDESGMPKERFSAEFPKEGPSILRIQQVVRGDSAAYFCASSPSQGTYEQYFGPGTRLTVT.